The rows below give T cell receptor beta chains drawn from one sample of a study of blood T cell repertoires in COVID-19. Using immunoSEQ multiplex PCR, the repertoire was profiled, and TCRdb retains in-frame clones only, with some absent. Of roughly 150,000 clones detected, about 88% appear once; the ten largest clones hold about 2.5%. The material sequenced was peripheral blood. These receptors were taken from an elderly woman with COVID-19, enrolled during active disease. CDR3s include the opening cysteine and the closing phenylalanine or tryptophan. Each record gives: J gene, D gene, V gene, clone size, CDR3 protein, CDR3 DNA. The D gene is left open where the match is weak. Size is stated for part of the rows, as once, few or many counts, or as a class when the clone is expanded.

J gene: TRBJ2-1; D gene: TRBD2; V gene: TRBV18; clone size: NA; CDR3 protein: CASSGLAGSYNEQFF; CDR3 DNA: TGTGCCAGCTCAGGACTAGCGGGCTCCTACAATGAGCAGTTCTTC
J gene: TRBJ2-7; D gene: TRBD2; V gene: TRBV28; clone size: NA; CDR3 protein: CATVAGGTYEQYF; CDR3 DNA: TGTGCCACCGTAGCGGGAGGGACCTACGAGCAGTACTTC
J gene: TRBJ1-5; D gene: NA; V gene: TRBV28; clone size: few; CDR3 protein: CASTGGAYGSNQPQHF; CDR3 DNA: TGTGCCAGCACCGGGGGGGCTTACGGGAGCAATCAGCCCCAGCATTTT
J gene: TRBJ2-7; D gene: TRBD2; V gene: TRBV18; clone size: once; CDR3 protein: CASSLAGAPPRQYF; CDR3 DNA: TGTGCCAGCTCGCTAGCGGGAGCCCCGCCGAGGCAGTACTTC
J gene: TRBJ2-3; D gene: NA; V gene: TRBV18; clone size: NA; CDR3 protein: CASSPPSGYSTDTQYF; CDR3 DNA: TGTGCCAGCTCACCACCGAGCGGGTATAGCACAGATACGCAGTATTTT
J gene: TRBJ1-6; D gene: NA; V gene: TRBV28; clone size: once; CDR3 protein: CASSFGQYNSPLHF; CDR3 DNA: TGTGCCAGCAGTTTCGGACAGTATAATTCACCCCTCCACTTT
J gene: TRBJ2-7; D gene: TRBD2; V gene: TRBV6-2/TRBV6-3; clone size: NA; CDR3 protein: CASSYLRDYSYEQYF; CDR3 DNA: TGTGCCAGCAGTTACCTCCGGGACTACTCCTACGAGCAGTACTTC
J gene: TRBJ1-1; D gene: NA; V gene: TRBV28; clone size: NA; CDR3 protein: CASSLTGAQWSDEAFF; CDR3 DNA: TGTGCCAGCAGTTTAACGGGTGCCCAGTGGAGTGATGAAGCTTTCTTT
J gene: TRBJ2-1; D gene: NA; V gene: TRBV19; clone size: NA; CDR3 protein: CASSAPFERAYNEQFF; CDR3 DNA: TGTGCCAGTAGTGCCCCCTTCGAGCGGGCCTACAATGAGCAGTTCTTC
J gene: TRBJ2-2; D gene: NA; V gene: TRBV7-3; clone size: NA; CDR3 protein: CASSIGVGELFF; CDR3 DNA: TGTGCCAGCAGCATAGGGGTCGGGGAGCTGTTTTTT
J gene: TRBJ2-1; D gene: TRBD1; V gene: TRBV5-1; clone size: few; CDR3 protein: CASSTRDRIYNEQFF; CDR3 DNA: TGCGCCAGCAGCACCCGGGACAGGATCTACAATGAGCAGTTCTTC
J gene: TRBJ2-2; D gene: NA; V gene: TRBV19; clone size: once; CDR3 protein: CASSIDLSAANTGELFF; CDR3 DNA: TGTGCCAGTAGTATAGATCTCTCGGCGGCGAACACCGGGGAGCTGTTTTTT
J gene: TRBJ2-1; D gene: NA; V gene: TRBV9; clone size: NA; CDR3 protein: CASSFAGQGDEQFF; CDR3 DNA: TGTGCCAGCAGCTTCGCGGGGCAAGGCGATGAGCAGTTCTTC
J gene: TRBJ1-6; D gene: NA; V gene: TRBV15; clone size: few; CDR3 protein: CATSPSSYNSPLHF; CDR3 DNA: TGTGCCACCAGCCCTAGCTCCTATAATTCACCCCTCCACTTT
J gene: TRBJ1-4; D gene: NA; V gene: TRBV2; clone size: NA; CDR3 protein: CASSEAGNEKLFF; CDR3 DNA: TGTGCCAGCAGTGAAGCGGGCAATGAAAAACTGTTTTTT
J gene: TRBJ1-2; D gene: TRBD1; V gene: TRBV5-1; clone size: NA; CDR3 protein: CASSRDSEGYTF; CDR3 DNA: TGCGCCAGCAGTCGGGACAGTGAAGGCTACACCTTC
J gene: TRBJ2-7; D gene: NA; V gene: TRBV15; clone size: NA; CDR3 protein: CATSRVSGDYEQYF; CDR3 DNA: TGTGCCACCAGCAGAGTCTCAGGGGACTACGAGCAGTACTTC
J gene: TRBJ1-1; D gene: TRBD1; V gene: TRBV6-5; clone size: NA; CDR3 protein: CASSYARRGRIEAFF; CDR3 DNA: TGTGCCAGCAGTTACGCCCGCAGGGGGCGGATTGAAGCTTTCTTT
J gene: TRBJ1-6; D gene: NA; V gene: TRBV28; clone size: NA; CDR3 protein: CASRTPRNNSPLHF; CDR3 DNA: TGTGCCAGCAGAACCCCCAGAAATAATTCACCCCTCCACTTT
J gene: TRBJ2-1; D gene: NA; V gene: TRBV9; clone size: NA; CDR3 protein: CASSVSGEYNEQFF; CDR3 DNA: TGTGCCAGCAGCGTTAGCGGAGAATACAATGAGCAGTTCTTC
J gene: TRBJ2-1; D gene: NA; V gene: TRBV7-9; clone size: NA; CDR3 protein: CASSPPGNEQFF; CDR3 DNA: TGTGCCAGCAGCCCTCCCGGTAATGAGCAGTTCTTC
J gene: TRBJ1-5; D gene: TRBD1; V gene: TRBV5-1; clone size: NA; CDR3 protein: CASSLQGASNQPQHF; CDR3 DNA: TGCGCCAGCAGCTTGCAGGGGGCGAGCAATCAGCCCCAGCATTTT
J gene: TRBJ2-2; D gene: NA; V gene: TRBV3-1/TRBV3-2; clone size: NA; CDR3 protein: CASSLGTGELFF; CDR3 DNA: TGTGCCAGCAGCCTCGGGACCGGGGAGCTGTTTTTT
J gene: TRBJ1-6; D gene: NA; V gene: TRBV6-5; clone size: many; CDR3 protein: CATTGHVNSPLHF; CDR3 DNA: TGTGCCACGACCGGACATGTTAATTCACCCCTCCACTTT
J gene: TRBJ1-4; D gene: NA; V gene: TRBV7-9; clone size: NA; CDR3 protein: CASSLGSGGGANEKLFF; CDR3 DNA: TGTGCCAGCAGCTTAGGGTCCGGCGGGGGCGCTAATGAAAAACTGTTTTTT
J gene: TRBJ1-1; D gene: NA; V gene: TRBV11-2; clone size: NA; CDR3 protein: CASSLNGAGTEAFF; CDR3 DNA: TGTGCCAGCAGCTTAAACGGGGCGGGGACTGAAGCTTTCTTT
J gene: TRBJ1-2; D gene: NA; V gene: TRBV7-2; clone size: NA; CDR3 protein: CASSLSSAGDSGYTF; CDR3 DNA: TGTGCCAGCAGCCTCTCCTCGGCGGGGGACTCCGGCTACACCTTC
J gene: TRBJ2-1; D gene: TRBD1; V gene: TRBV5-1; clone size: NA; CDR3 protein: CASSLVDRDEQFF; CDR3 DNA: TGCGCCAGCAGCTTGGTCGACAGGGACGAGCAGTTCTTC
J gene: TRBJ2-5; D gene: NA; V gene: TRBV12-3/TRBV12-4; clone size: NA; CDR3 protein: CASTTHGLETQYF; CDR3 DNA: TGTGCCAGCACCACCCACGGGTTAGAGACCCAGTACTTC
J gene: TRBJ2-3; D gene: TRBD2; V gene: TRBV5-4; clone size: once; CDR3 protein: CASSPGTSGDTQYF; CDR3 DNA: TGTGCCAGCAGCCCGGGGACTAGCGGAGATACGCAGTATTTT
J gene: TRBJ1-2; D gene: NA; V gene: TRBV11-2; clone size: once; CDR3 protein: CASSPTRNYGYTF; CDR3 DNA: TGTGCCAGCAGCCCGACAAGAAACTATGGCTACACCTTC